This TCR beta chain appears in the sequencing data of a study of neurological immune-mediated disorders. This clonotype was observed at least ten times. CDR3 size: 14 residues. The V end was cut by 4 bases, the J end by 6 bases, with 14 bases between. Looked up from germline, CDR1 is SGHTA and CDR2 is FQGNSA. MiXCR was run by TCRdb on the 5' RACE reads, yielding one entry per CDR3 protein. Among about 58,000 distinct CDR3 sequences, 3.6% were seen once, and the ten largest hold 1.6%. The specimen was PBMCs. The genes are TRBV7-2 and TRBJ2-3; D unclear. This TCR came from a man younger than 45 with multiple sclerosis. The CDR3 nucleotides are TGTGCCAGCAGCTCCCTGGCCCCGCCGGATACGCAGTATTTT. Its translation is CASSSLAPPDTQYF.